This T cell receptor beta chain emerged from a study of OX40 agonist ivuxolimab in advanced cancers. Only in-frame clones appear in the TCRdb table, and some are missing; sequencing was by immunoSEQ multiplex PCR. The sample lists around 66,000 clones, around 84% occurring once. This specimen was CD4+ or CD8+ T cells sorted from blood, taken in a trial of the OX40 agonist ivuxolimab. This clonotype originated in an adult with an advanced solid tumor such as melanoma, head and neck, liver or kidney cancer.

This chain's CDR3 is CASSVEPGDRANTF. The CDR3 DNA reads as TGTGCCAGCAGCGTAGAACCAGGGGACAGGGCTAACACCTTC. The rearrangement links TRBV9 to TRBJ1-2; 9 bases fit TRBD1. CDR3 length: 14 amino acids. The junction had 9 bases not matched to a gene; V was cut back by 0 bases and J by 12 bases. Germline V gene sequence: CDR1 SGDLS, CDR2 YYNGEE.